The clone carrying this TCR beta chain has more than one count but fewer than ten. What it recognizes is unknown. The CDR3 consists of 16 residues. Trimming at V came to 1 base and at J to 0 bases, leaving 4 bases not matched to a gene. Germline CDR1 is MGHRA and CDR2 is YSYEKL. These data come from a study of response to subunit inactivated influenza vaccine. Study observations and caveats: Authors suggested that a seasonal influenza vaccination recruits few new T cells each time.

Each CDR3 protein gets one entry after TCRdb re-called the RT-PCR reads with MiXCR. Among some 640,000 distinct CDR3 sequences listed, around 13% were seen once. The J gene is TRBJ2-7, the V gene TRBV4-1, with 9 positions matching TRBD2. The starting material was PBMCs from blood, obtained 14 days before vaccination. The receptor comes from a man between 50 and 59 years old who received an inactivated influenza vaccine. The CDR3 region is CASSQVSGGASYEQYF. The CDR3 coding sequence is TGCGCCAGCAGCCAAGTTAGCGGGGGCGCCTCCTACGAGCAGTACTTC.